A selection of T cell receptor beta chains follows, all from one sample in a study of tumor and adjacent non-tumor tissue in lung cancer. TCRdb re-called the multiplex PCR reads through MiXCR, storing one row per CDR3 protein. Of under 250,000 distinct CDR3 sequences listed, 70% to 75% were seen once; the top ten hold approximately 26%. Sequenced material: lung tumor tissue. These TCRs come from a man in his fifties or sixties with non-small cell lung cancer. The CDR3 runs from the conserved cysteine through the conserved F or W.

v_gene	j_gene	CDR3aa
TRBV20-1	TRBJ2-1	CSATPASGINEQFF
TRBV5-6	TRBJ1-6	CASSRLGQGSSYNSPLHF
TRBV5-4	TRBJ1-1	CASSLGPSGALF
TRBV6-2/TRBV6-3	TRBJ2-1	CVSSYGFRSYNEQFF
TRBV7-8	TRBJ2-7	CASGQQPTPPIYEQYF
TRBV7-9	TRBJ2-7	CASSQREHYEQYF
TRBV12-3/TRBV12-4	TRBJ1-4	CASSEVQANEKLFF
TRBV7-3	TRBJ2-2	CASSLRSPPGELFF
TRBV29-1	TRBJ2-2	CSGLGTGVTREPFF
TRBV4-2	TRBJ2-3	CTSSQDTDTQYF
TRBV10-3	TRBJ2-2	CAARQSSMTSGTGELFF
TRBV11-3	TRBJ1-1	CSSNWGTQNTEAFF
TRBV6-2/TRBV6-3	TRBJ2-1	CASSYPGASSYNEQFF
TRBV29-1	TRBJ2-3	CSATSGSGVDTQYF
TRBV20-1	TRBJ1-6	CSARNRESSPLHF
TRBV12-3/TRBV12-4	TRBJ1-3	CASSPQTGAGNTIYF
TRBV5-4	TRBJ1-6	CASGLTEGSPLHF
TRBV6-1	TRBJ2-5	CASSEGPKETQYF
TRBV12-3/TRBV12-4	TRBJ1-4	CASSVPMGVHEKLFF
TRBV12-3/TRBV12-4	TRBJ1-2	CASSLTLGGYTF
TRBV20-1	TRBJ1-5	CSARTGYDEPQHF
TRBV29-1	TRBJ1-6	CSVTLWGTGDSPLHF
TRBV11-3	TRBJ2-1	CANSLEREQSF
TRBV20-1	TRBJ2-3	CSPSSGSLTDRQYF
TRBV4-2	TRBJ2-7	CTSSHEGTSAYEQYF
TRBV12-3/TRBV12-4	TRBJ1-1	CASSPQAGHTEAFF
TRBV4-2	TRBJ2-5	CASSQKPGPSETHYF
TRBV28	TRBJ2-7	CASISGGRYSYEQYF
TRBV6-5	TRBJ1-1	CASSTLPDRGNEAFF
TRBV6-5	TRBJ2-1	CVSSSRYNEQFF
TRBV7-9	TRBJ2-5	CASSYARRGRSETQYF
TRBV12-3/TRBV12-4	TRBJ2-1	CDSALPGRAQFF
TRBV13	TRBJ2-5	CASRDFLQETQYF
TRBV28	TRBJ1-5	CASSFRTRLQPQHF
TRBV11-2	TRBJ2-5	CASGIRRGGLETQYF
TRBV20-1	TRBJ2-7	CSGSPRQGAYGQYF
TRBV7-8	TRBJ1-4	CASSYDRGREKLFF
TRBV20-1	TRBJ1-2	CSARDTGSFDYGYTF
TRBV30	TRBJ1-5	CAWSVNKHDQPQHF
TRBV20-1	TRBJ1-6	CSAPSGTRGKAPHF
TRBV20-1	TRBJ2-7	CSARTSGKTYEQYF
TRBV5-5	TRBJ2-1	CASSLEVAGVYGEHFF
TRBV12-3/TRBV12-4	TRBJ2-5	CASSLGETQFF
TRBV28	TRBJ2-5	CASSSPPTGKTQYF
TRBV28	TRBJ1-2	CASTSLGTAYGYTF
TRBV5-1	TRBJ1-5	CASSLGTGNSNQPQHF
TRBV29-1	TRBJ2-7	CIVPCLAGGRYEQYF
TRBV11-1	TRBJ2-6	CASSQRGQGYSGANVPTF
TRBV20-1	TRBJ1-4	CSARPRSGTTNEKLFF
TRBV7-9	TRBJ2-7	CTSSENIEQYF
TRBV7-2	TRBJ1-4	CASSLVWDSEQLFF
TRBV11-3	TRBJ2-5	CASSFGRSAETQYF
TRBV11-2	TRBJ1-6	CASSSRVNVWNPPLHF
TRBV12-3/TRBV12-4	TRBJ2-7	CASSSMYEQYF
TRBV6-2/TRBV6-3	TRBJ2-1	CASESSSNYNEQFF
TRBV20-1	TRBJ2-7	CSAPPKGSGRRYEQYF
TRBV29-1	TRBJ1-5	CRVEGGGDTYQPQHF
TRBV29-1	TRBJ1-1	CSMAGTEAFF
TRBV5-4	TRBJ1-1	CASSFSTGAPEAFF
TRBV4-1	TRBJ2-3	CTSSQDRSTDTQCF